This T cell receptor beta chain was retrieved from a study of blood T cell repertoires in COVID-19. Here immunoSEQ multiplex PCR was the method, and the copy in TCRdb shows in-frame clones only, minus some. The data show about 130,000 clones, with approximately 84% seen just once and 12% held by the top ten. This CDR3 has 16 residues. Germline-derived CDR1 and CDR2 are MGHRA and YSYEKL. Trimming left V 1 base short and J 5 bases short, with 15 bases between. Material for sequencing was peripheral blood. The origin of this receptor is a woman aged 55-70 years with acute or convalescent COVID-19. The chain couples TRBV4-1 to TRBJ1-5; TRBD1 is a possible D gene (5 bases). CDR3 protein: CASSQGWGPGDQPQHF. CDR3 DNA: TGCGCCAGCAGCCAAGGGTGGGGCCCAGGAGATCAGCCCCAGCATTTT.